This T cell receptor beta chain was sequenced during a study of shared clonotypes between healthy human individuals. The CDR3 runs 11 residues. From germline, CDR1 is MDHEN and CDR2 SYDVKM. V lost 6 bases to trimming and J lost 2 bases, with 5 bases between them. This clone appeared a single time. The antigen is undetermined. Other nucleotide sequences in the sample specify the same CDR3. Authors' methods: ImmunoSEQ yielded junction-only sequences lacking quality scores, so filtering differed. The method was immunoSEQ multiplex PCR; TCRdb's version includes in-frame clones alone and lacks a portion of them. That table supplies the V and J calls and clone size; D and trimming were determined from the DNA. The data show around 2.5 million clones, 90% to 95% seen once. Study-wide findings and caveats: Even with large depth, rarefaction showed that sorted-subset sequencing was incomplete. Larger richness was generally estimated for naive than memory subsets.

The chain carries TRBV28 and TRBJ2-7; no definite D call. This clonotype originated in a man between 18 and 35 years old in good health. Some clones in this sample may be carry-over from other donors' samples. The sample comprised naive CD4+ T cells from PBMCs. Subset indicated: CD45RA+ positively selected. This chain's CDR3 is CASSSTYEQYF. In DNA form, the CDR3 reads TGTGCCAGCAGCTCCACCTACGAGCAGTACTTC.